This T cell receptor beta chain originates from a study of human T cells and chemical hapten exposure. Study outcomes and limitations: The donor cohort had alopecia, so its immune response may not match that of healthy people. High-frequency TCRs, those above 1 in 1000, stayed the same after DPC sensitization.

The time point here: patch test 2, 6 weeks after DPC sensitization. Treatment here: therapeutic diphenylcyclopropenone sensitization with weekly scalp DPC. One entry per CDR3 protein results from TCRdb running MiXCR on the RACE reads. This table holds a few hundred thousand distinct CDR3 sequences, under 6.5% found once. This clonotype was counted between two and nine times. Its antigen is currently unknown. This receptor was taken from a woman between 18 and 29 years old with alopecia areata. Some clones in this sample may be carry-over from other donors' samples. Specimen: whole blood, collected in connection with sensitization to the hapten diphenylcyclopropenone (DPC).

The CDR3 nucleotides read TGTGCCAGCAGCCCCGTGAGTCACTCTGGAAACACCATATATTTT. Its protein is CASSPVSHSGNTIYF. The chain uses TRBV7-2 and TRBJ1-3; D remains unclear. Germline V gene data show CDR1 as SGHTA and CDR2 as FQGNSA. V lost 5 bases and J lost 0, with 11 bases in between. The CDR3 is 15 residues long.